This T cell receptor (beta chain) was observed in a study of T cell responses to AZD1222 COVID-19 vaccine. General study results and limits: Clonal diversity was possibly underestimated, and the donors were mostly white British, with more females. When two AZD1222 doses had been given, Spike-specific TCR breadth and depth rose. After the peak T cell response, and only then, were repertoires sampled. Just a handful of AZD1222 recipients tested seropositive at baseline.

Comments on this clone: The antigen remains unidentified.

Repertoires were generated with immunoSEQ multiplex PCR, while TCRdb's copy carries only in-frame clones and drops some. The repertoire includes roughly 130,000 clones, around 94% of them detected once, and roughly 1.8% sits in the top ten. Trimming removed 0 bases at V and 1 base at J, with 15 bases between. Germline V lookup: CDR1 LGHNT, CDR2 FRNRAP. This CDR3 has 17 residues. This material consisted of peripheral blood, taken on day 0 of AZD1222 vaccination. The origin of this receptor is an adult in good health. The chain carries TRBV12-5 and TRBJ1-1; D perhaps matches TRBD1 (5 bases). The CDR3 is CASGLVQARTQNTEAFF. CDR3 sequence (DNA): TGTGCTAGTGGTTTGGTACAGGCACGGACCCAGAACACTGAAGCTTTCTTT.